This TCR beta chain was retrieved from a study of OX40 agonist ivuxolimab in advanced cancers. At the level of the whole study: The costimulatory receptor OX40 (CD134) was targeted by ivuxolimab, a fully human IgG2 agonistic monoclonal antibody. Intravenous ivuxolimab was administered to patients every 2 weeks at six dose levels: 0.01, 0.1, 0.3, 1.5, 3 and 10 mg/kg. Among the 52 dose-escalation patients, approximately 20 had hepatocellular carcinoma, roughly 15 melanoma, 9 renal cell carcinoma and 9 head and neck cancer. A male proportion of around 83% and a mean age of roughly 58 years, ranging from about 20 to 80, were recorded for the dose-escalation cohort. Prior anti-PD-1, anti-PD-L1 or anti-CTLA-4 therapy was permitted, and checkpoint inhibitors had been received by less than 45% of dose-escalation patients. Partial responses occurred in three dose-escalation patients: two with cutaneous melanoma and one with hepatocellular carcinoma. The point of sequencing TCRbeta in the periphery was to test whether ivuxolimab changed TCR sequence diversity and drove clonal T-cell expansion. The paper covers the monotherapy dose-escalation part of the phase I ivuxolimab trial, which included N ≈ 50 patients. Findings and caveats that apply to the study as a whole: Low levels of normalized T-cell clonal expansion were also shown by some nonresponding patients. Partial responders in the 0.1-3.0 mg/kg groups had among the lowest normalized peripheral clonal expansion, especially among CD8+ T cells. After ivuxolimab, CD8+ T cells had more expanded clones than CD4+ T cells on average. The antigen specificity of the peripheral T cells that underwent clonal expansion was not determined. At doses of 0.1 to 3.0 mg/kg, clonal expansion of both CD4+ and CD8+ T cells in blood was seen between baseline and week 6.

Patients with autoimmune disease history or receiving systemic immunosuppression were excluded from the trial. In every dose cohort, peripheral blood was drawn for TCR sequencing at baseline, cycle 4 day 1, and cycle 7 day 1. Samples were obtained from an open-label, multicenter, first-in-human phase I dose-escalation trial of ivuxolimab. Adults with locally advanced or metastatic head and neck squamous cell, hepatocellular, melanoma or renal cell carcinoma were enrolled in the trial. CD4+ and CD8+ T cells were sorted separately from peripheral blood before TCR sequencing. A note on this clone: Its antigen remains undetermined. No per-base quality is available; no much larger clone lies one base away.

Genomic DNA was isolated from the sorted cells so that the TCRbeta CDR3 region could be sequenced. TCRbeta CDR3 regions were sequenced using the immunoSEQ Assay. What TCRdb holds here is the immuneACCESS table cut down to in-frame rearrangements. Part of the clones is not present; checked against another copy, under half of the missing clones reflect an unresolved V gene, and the others are unexplained. This sample comprises around 140,000 clones, 75% to 95% of them detected only once. Clones ranked in the top ten supply roughly 1.1% of the sample. The CDR3 goes from the cysteine to the phenylalanine over 13 residues. Only CDR3 DNA is held: 39 bases, read in frame from base 1. For this chain, trimming is 4 bases at the V end and 4 bases at the J end, and the number of junction bases without a gene match is 5. The CDR1 and CDR2 encoded by the germline V gene are SGHRS and YFSETQ.

The receptor comes from an adult with an advanced solid tumor such as melanoma, head and neck, liver or kidney cancer. Sequenced here: CD4+ or CD8+ T cells sorted from blood, sampled in a trial of the OX40 agonist ivuxolimab. The rearrangement joined TRBV5-1 to TRBJ2-7, and TRBD1 matches 7 of the central bases. The CDR3 protein sequence reads: CASSRDSGYEQYF. The DNA reads TGCGCCAGCAGCCGGGACAGTGGATACGAGCAGTACTTC.